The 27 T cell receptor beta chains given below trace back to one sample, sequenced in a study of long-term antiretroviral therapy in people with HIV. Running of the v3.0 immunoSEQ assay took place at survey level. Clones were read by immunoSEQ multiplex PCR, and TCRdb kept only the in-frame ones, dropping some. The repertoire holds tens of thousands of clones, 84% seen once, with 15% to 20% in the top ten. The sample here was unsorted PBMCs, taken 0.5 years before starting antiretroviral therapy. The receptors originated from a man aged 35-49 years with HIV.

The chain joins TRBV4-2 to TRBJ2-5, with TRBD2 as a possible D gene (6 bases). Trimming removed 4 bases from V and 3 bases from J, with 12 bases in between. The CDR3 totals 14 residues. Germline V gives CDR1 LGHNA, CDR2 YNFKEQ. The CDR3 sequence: CASSLLTGEETQYF. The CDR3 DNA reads TGTGCCAGCAGCCTCCTGACGGGAGAAGAGACCCAGTACTTC.

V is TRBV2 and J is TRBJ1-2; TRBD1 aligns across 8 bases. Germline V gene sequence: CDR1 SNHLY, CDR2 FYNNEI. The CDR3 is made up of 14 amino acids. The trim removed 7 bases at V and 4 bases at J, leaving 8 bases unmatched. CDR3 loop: CASKGTGLAYGYTF. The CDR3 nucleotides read TGTGCCAGCAAGGGGACAGGATTAGCCTATGGCTACACCTTC. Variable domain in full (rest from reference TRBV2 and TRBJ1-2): EPEVTQTPSHQVTQMGQEVILRCVPISNHLYFYWYRQILGQKVEFLVSFYNNEISEKSEIFDDQFSVERPDGSNFTLKIRSTKLEDSAMYFCASKGTGLAYGYTFGSGTRLTVV.

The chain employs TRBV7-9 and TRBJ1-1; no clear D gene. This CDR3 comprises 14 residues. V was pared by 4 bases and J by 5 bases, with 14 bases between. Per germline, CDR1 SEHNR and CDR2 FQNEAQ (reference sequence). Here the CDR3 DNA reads TGTGCCAGCAGCTCCTCCTTGGGTGGGACTGAAGCTTTCTTT. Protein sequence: CASSSSLGGTEAFF.

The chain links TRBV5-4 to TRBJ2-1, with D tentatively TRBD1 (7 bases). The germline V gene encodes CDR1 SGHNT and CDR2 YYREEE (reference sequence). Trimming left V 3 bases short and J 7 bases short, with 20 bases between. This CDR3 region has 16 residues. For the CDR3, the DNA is TGTGCCAGCAGCTGGGGAGGTGAGGGGGCATTAAATGAGCAGTTCTTC. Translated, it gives CASSWGGEGALNEQFF.

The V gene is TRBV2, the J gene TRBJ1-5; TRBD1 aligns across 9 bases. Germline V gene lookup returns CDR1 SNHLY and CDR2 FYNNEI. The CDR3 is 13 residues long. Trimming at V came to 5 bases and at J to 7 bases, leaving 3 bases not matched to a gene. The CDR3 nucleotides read TGTGCCAGCAGTCGACAGGGGGAACAGCCCCAGCATTTT. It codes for CASSRQGEQPQHF.

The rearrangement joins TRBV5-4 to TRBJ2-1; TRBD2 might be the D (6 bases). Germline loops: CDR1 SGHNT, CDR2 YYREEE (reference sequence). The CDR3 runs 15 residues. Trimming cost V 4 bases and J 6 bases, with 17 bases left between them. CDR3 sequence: CASSPMAGLLNEQFF. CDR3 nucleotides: TGTGCCAGCAGCCCAATGGCGGGACTTCTCAATGAGCAGTTCTTC.

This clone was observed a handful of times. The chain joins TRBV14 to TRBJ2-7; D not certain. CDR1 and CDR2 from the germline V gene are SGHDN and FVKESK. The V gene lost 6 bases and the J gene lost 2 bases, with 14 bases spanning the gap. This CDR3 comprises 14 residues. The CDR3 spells CASSRTFKAYEQYF. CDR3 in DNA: TGTGCCAGCAGTCGAACCTTCAAGGCCTACGAGCAGTACTTC.

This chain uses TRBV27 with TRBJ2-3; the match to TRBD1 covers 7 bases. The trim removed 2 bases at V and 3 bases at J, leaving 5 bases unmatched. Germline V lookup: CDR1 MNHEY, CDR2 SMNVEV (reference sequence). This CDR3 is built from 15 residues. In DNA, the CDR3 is TGTGCCAGCAGTTTAAGGGGGCCGGGAACAGATACGCAGTATTTT. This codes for CASSLRGPGTDTQYF.

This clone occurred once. CDR3 sequence: CASSLGTGVNNEQFF. In nucleotides, the CDR3 is TGCGCCAGCAGCTTGGGGACAGGGGTGAACAATGAGCAGTTCTTC. The chain joins TRBV5-1 to TRBJ2-1, with 9 bases identical to TRBD1. Germline CDR1 reads SGHRS; CDR2 reads YFSETQ. The length of the CDR3 is 15 residues. The V gene end was trimmed by 0 bases and the J gene end by 5 bases; junction bases not matched to a gene: 3.

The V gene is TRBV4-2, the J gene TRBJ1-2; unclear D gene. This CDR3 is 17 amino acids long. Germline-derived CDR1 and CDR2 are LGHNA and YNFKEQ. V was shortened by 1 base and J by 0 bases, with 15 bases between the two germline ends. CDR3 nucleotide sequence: TGTGCCAGCAGCCAAGGTCCCGGGTCTAACTCTAACTATGGCTACACCTTC. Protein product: CASSQGPGSNSNYGYTF.

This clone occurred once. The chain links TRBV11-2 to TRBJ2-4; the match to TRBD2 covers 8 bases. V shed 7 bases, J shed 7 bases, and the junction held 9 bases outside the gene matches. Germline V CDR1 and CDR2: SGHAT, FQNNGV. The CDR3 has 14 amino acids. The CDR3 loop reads CASTPGGGFNIQYF. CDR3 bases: TGTGCCAGCACCCCGGGAGGGGGTTTTAACATTCAGTACTTC.

In DNA form, the CDR3 reads TGTGCCAGCAGCCCTTTGGGGAGGAGCTCCTACAATGAGCAGTTCTTC. It is translated as CASSPLGRSSYNEQFF. V usage is TRBV13 and J usage is TRBJ2-1; TRBD2 might be the D (6 bases). CDR1 is PRHDT, CDR2 FYEKMQ, per germline (reference sequence). Trimming removed 5 bases from V and 0 bases from J, with 14 bases in between. The CDR3 is 16 residues long.

The CDR3 protein is CASSFGDGQYNEQFF. The CDR3 region has the DNA TGTGCCAGCAGCTTTGGCGACGGACAGTACAATGAGCAGTTCTTC. The J gene is TRBJ2-1, the V gene TRBV5-4, with D tentatively TRBD1 (6 bases). This CDR3 contains 15 residues. Germline V gene data show CDR1 as SGHNT and CDR2 as YYREEE (reference sequence). V lost 2 bases, J lost 4 bases, and 13 bases lay in between.

The DNA of the CDR3 is TGTGCCTGGAGTGAAAGCGACTCCCTCCACTTT. It codes for CAWSESDSLHF. This chain uses TRBV30 with TRBJ1-6; no definite D call. The CDR3 has 11 residues. Germline assignment: CDR1 GTSNPN and CDR2 SVGIG (reference sequence). V was clipped by 1 base and J by 14 bases, with 9 bases between them.

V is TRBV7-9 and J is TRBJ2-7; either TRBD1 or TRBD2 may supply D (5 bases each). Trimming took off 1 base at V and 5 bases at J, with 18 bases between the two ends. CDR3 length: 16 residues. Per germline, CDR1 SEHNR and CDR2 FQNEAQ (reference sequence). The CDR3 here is CASSLGGDPWGNEQYF. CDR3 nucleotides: TGTGCCAGCAGCTTAGGAGGGGATCCCTGGGGAAACGAGCAGTACTTC.

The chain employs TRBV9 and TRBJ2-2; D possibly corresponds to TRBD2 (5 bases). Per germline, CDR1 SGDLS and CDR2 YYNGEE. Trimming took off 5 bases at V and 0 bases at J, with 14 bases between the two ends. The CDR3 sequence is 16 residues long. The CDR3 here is CASSSSSGTNTGELFF. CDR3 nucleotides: TGTGCCAGCAGTTCATCCTCCGGGACGAACACCGGGGAGCTGTTTTTT.

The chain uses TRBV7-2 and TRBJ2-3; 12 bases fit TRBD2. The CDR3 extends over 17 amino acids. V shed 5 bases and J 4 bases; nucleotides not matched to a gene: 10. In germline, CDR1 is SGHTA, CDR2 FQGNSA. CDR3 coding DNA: TGTGCCAGCAGCGGTGGGACTAGCGGGTCCCGTCCAGATACGCAGTATTTT. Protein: CASSGGTSGSRPDTQYF.

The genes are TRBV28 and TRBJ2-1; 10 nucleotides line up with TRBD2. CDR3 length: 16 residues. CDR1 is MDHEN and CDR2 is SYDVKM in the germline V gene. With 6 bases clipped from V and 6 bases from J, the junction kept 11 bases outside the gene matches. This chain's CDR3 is CASSSSERGGTNEQFF. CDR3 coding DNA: TGTGCCAGCAGCTCCTCCGAGCGGGGGGGGACCAATGAGCAGTTCTTC.

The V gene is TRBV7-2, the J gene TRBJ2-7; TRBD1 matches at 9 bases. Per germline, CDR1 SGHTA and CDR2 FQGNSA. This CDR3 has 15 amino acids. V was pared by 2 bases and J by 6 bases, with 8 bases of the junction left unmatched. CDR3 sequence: CASSLRTGDFGEQYF. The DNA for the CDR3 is TGTGCCAGCAGCTTAAGGACAGGGGATTTCGGCGAGCAGTACTTC.

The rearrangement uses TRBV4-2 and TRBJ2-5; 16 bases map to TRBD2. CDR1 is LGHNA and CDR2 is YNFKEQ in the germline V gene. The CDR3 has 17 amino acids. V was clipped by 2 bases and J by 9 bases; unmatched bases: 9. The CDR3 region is CASSQSPGTSGGEPQYF. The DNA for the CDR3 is TGTGCCAGCAGCCAATCTCCCGGGACTAGCGGGGGGGAACCCCAGTACTTC.

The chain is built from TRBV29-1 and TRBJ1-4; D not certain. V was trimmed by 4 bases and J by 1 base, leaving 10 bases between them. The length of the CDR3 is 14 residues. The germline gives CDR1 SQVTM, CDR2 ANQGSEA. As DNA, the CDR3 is TGCAGCGTTGGGACGGATGGAACTAATGAAAAACTGTTTTTT. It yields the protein CSVGTDGTNEKLFF. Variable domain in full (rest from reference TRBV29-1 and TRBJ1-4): SAVISQKPSRDICQRGTSLTIQCQVDSQVTMMFWYRQQPGQSLTLIATANQGSEATYESGFVIDKFPISRPNLTFSTLTVSNMSPEDSSIYLCSVGTDGTNEKLFFGSGTQLSVL.

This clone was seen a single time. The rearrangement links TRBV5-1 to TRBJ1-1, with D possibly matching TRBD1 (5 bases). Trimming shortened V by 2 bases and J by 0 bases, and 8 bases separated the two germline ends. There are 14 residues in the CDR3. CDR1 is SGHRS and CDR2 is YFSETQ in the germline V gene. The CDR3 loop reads CASSFGTVNTEAFF. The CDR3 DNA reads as TGCGCCAGCAGCTTTGGGACCGTGAACACTGAAGCTTTCTTT. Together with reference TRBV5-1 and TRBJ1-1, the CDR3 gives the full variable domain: KAGVTQTPRYLIKTRGQQVTLSCSPISGHRSVSWYQQTPGQGLQFLFEYFSETQRNKGNFPGRFSGRQFSNSRSEMNVSTLELGDSALYLCASSFGTVNTEAFFGQGTRLTVV.

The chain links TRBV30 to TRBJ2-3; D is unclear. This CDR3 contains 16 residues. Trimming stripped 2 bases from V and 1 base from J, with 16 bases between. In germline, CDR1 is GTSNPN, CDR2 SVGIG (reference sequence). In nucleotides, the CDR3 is TGTGCCTGGAGTCCTACTGGGTCCCAGGGCACAGATACGCAGTATTTT. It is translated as CAWSPTGSQGTDTQYF.

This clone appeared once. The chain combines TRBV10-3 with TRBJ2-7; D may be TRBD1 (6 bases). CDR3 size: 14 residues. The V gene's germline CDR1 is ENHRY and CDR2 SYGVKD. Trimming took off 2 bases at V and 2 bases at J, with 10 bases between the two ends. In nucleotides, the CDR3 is TGTGCCATCAGTGAGGGAACAGGGCCCTACGAGCAGTACTTC. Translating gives CAISEGTGPYEQYF.

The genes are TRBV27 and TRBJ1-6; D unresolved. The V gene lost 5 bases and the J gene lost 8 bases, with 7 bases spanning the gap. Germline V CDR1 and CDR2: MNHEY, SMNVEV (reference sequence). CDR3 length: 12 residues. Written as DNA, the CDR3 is TGTGCCAGCAGTCCCCCCTATTCACCCCTCCACTTT. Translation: CASSPPYSPLHF.

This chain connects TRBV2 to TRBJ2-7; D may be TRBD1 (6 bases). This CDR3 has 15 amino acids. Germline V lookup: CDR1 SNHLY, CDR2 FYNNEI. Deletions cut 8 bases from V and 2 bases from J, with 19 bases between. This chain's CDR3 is CASSPLGQTTYEQYF. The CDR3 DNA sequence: TGTGCCAGCTCCCCCTTAGGACAGACCACCTACGAGCAGTACTTC.

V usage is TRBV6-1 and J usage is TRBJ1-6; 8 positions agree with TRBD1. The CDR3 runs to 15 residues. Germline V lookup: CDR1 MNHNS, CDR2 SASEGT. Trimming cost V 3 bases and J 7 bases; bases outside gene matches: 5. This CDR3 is CASSDRQGKNSPLHF. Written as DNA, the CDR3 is TGTGCCAGCAGTGATAGACAGGGGAAAAATTCACCCCTCCACTTT.